This passage covers 25 T cell receptor beta chains from one sample sequenced in a study of cytomegalovirus exposure and HLA in healthy donors. The study ran its PCR with 60 Vbeta and 13 Jbeta primers. Using immunoSEQ multiplex PCR, the repertoire was profiled, and TCRdb retains in-frame clones only, with some absent. The sample yields about 110,000 clones, over 75% seen once. The sequenced material came from PBMCs. Receptors were obtained from a man between 60 and 75 years old in good health and CMV-seronegative.

This clone has a single count. This chain uses TRBV2 with TRBJ1-1; possible D gene TRBD1, 5 bases. Germline CDR1 is SNHLY and CDR2 is FYNNEI. V lost 4 bases to trimming and J lost 1 base, with 7 bases between them. The CDR3 is 13 residues long. CDR3 in amino acids: CASSGQGNTEAFF. The CDR3 coding sequence is TGTGCCAGCAGTGGGCAGGGGAACACTGAAGCTTTCTTT.

The V gene is TRBV5-8, the J gene TRBJ1-4; 10 positions match TRBD1. The CDR3 loop spans 17 amino acids. Germline V lookup: CDR1 SGHTS, CDR2 YDEGEE. V lost 4 bases and J lost 4; bases outside the gene matches: 10. CDR3 DNA sequence: TGTGCCAGCAGCCCGGGACAGGGGAGTTCAGTTAATGAAAAACTGTTTTTT. Translated, it gives CASSPGQGSSVNEKLFF.

The rearrangement joins TRBV5-1 to TRBJ2-5; 9 bases line up with TRBD1. This CDR3 has 13 residues. J gave up 5 bases and V 4 bases, and 3 bases lay outside the gene matches. Germline assignment: CDR1 SGHRS and CDR2 YFSETQ. The CDR3 here is CASSRDRAETQYF. DNA of the CDR3: TGCGCCAGCAGCCGGGACAGGGCCGAGACCCAGTACTTC.

This chain connects TRBV19 to TRBJ2-6; D gene ambiguous. This CDR3 has 16 amino acids. The V and J ends lost 2 bases and 6 bases respectively, with 14 bases between them. The germline V gene encodes CDR1 LNHDA and CDR2 SQIVND (reference sequence). CDR3 DNA sequence: TGTGCCAGTAGTATACATGAAACCCTGGCGGCCAACGTCCTGACTTTC. Protein: CASSIHETLAANVLTF.

This clone was found once. V gene TRBV18 combines with J gene TRBJ2-5; D is ambiguous. V was trimmed by 6 bases and J by 2 bases, leaving 4 bases between them. This CDR3 spans 11 amino acids. Germline CDR1 KGHSH, CDR2 LQKENI. CDR3 sequence: CASSSQETQYF. The CDR3 region has the DNA TGTGCCAGCTCGTCACAAGAGACCCAGTACTTC.

This clone is medium-sized. The gene calls are TRBV5-1 and TRBJ1-1; possible D gene TRBD1, 6 bases. The CDR3 length is 13 residues. The V and J ends lost 4 bases and 0 bases respectively, with 7 bases between them. Germline CDR1 and CDR2: SGHRS and YFSETQ. Here the CDR3 DNA reads TGCGCCAGCAGCCAGGGGTTGAACACTGAAGCTTTCTTT. This sequence encodes CASSQGLNTEAFF.

This chain uses TRBV5-1 with TRBJ2-5, with 9 bases that match TRBD2. The CDR3 has 17 amino acids. From germline, CDR1 is SGHRS and CDR2 YFSETQ. Germline trimming cut 1 base from V and 5 bases from J; bases unmatched to any gene: 12. This CDR3 reads CASSLIVGGGARETQYF. DNA of the CDR3: TGCGCCAGCAGCTTGATTGTCGGCGGGGGGGCAAGGGAGACCCAGTACTTC.

This clone was observed a single time. The chain recombines TRBV12-5 with TRBJ1-2; 9 bases agree with TRBD1. The germline gives CDR1 LGHNT, CDR2 FRNRAP. This CDR3 has 14 residues. V lost 1 base to trimming and J lost 3 bases; unmatched junction nucleotides: 0. The CDR3 protein is CASGLGTGDYGYTF. For the CDR3, the DNA is TGTGCTAGTGGTTTGGGGACAGGGGACTATGGCTACACCTTC. Together with reference TRBV12-5 and TRBJ1-2, the CDR3 gives the full variable domain: DARVTQTPRHKVTEMGQEVTMRCQPILGHNTVFWYRQTMMQGLELLAYFRNRAPLDDSGMPKDRFSAEMPDATLATLKIQPSEPRDSAVYFCASGLGTGDYGYTFGSGTRLTVV.

This clone was seen once. CDR3 residues: CASSAGTGALQSSYNEQFF. The CDR3 coding sequence is TGCGCCAGCAGCGCCGGGACAGGGGCCCTACAGAGCTCCTACAATGAGCAGTTCTTC. The chain employs TRBV5-1 and TRBJ2-1; 10 nucleotides match TRBD1. J lost 0 bases, V lost 4 bases, and 13 bases had no gene match. The germline V gene encodes CDR1 SGHRS and CDR2 YFSETQ. The CDR3 has 19 residues.

This rearrangement joins TRBV6-4 to TRBJ2-3, with 8 bases lining up with TRBD2. V shed 3 bases and J 1 base; nucleotides not matched to a gene: 0. The CDR3 consists of 14 residues. Germline-derived CDR1 and CDR2 are MRHNA and SNTAGT. The CDR3 reads CASSERGGTDTQYF. In DNA, the CDR3 is TGTGCCAGCAGTGAGCGGGGGGGCACAGATACGCAGTATTTT.

This chain links TRBV6-6 with TRBJ1-1; TRBD1 matches at 7 bases. CDR1 is MNHNY and CDR2 is SVGAGI in the germline V gene (reference sequence). CDR3 length equals 14 residues. The V gene end was trimmed by 0 bases and the J gene end by 5 bases; junction bases not matched to a gene: 3. CDR3 in DNA: TGTGCCAGCAGTTACTCGACGGGACAGACTGAAGCTTTCTTT. Encoded protein: CASSYSTGQTEAFF.

The rearrangement uses TRBV7-9 and TRBJ1-6, with D hard to call. CDR3 length: 13 residues. Trimming shortened V by 5 bases and J by 8 bases, and 10 bases separated the two germline ends. Germline-derived CDR1 and CDR2 are SEHNR and FQNEAQ (reference sequence). The CDR3 DNA reads TGTGCCAGCAGCGTAGTATCAGATTCACCCCTCCACTTT. Amino acids: CASSVVSDSPLHF.

This clone occurred once. Other DNA sequences from this sample encode an identical CDR3 as well. The chain employs TRBV7-6 and TRBJ1-2, with 8 bases identical to TRBD1. This CDR3 has 16 residues. The trim removed 0 bases at V and 8 bases at J, leaving 11 bases unmatched. Germline CDR1 SGHVS, CDR2 FNYEAQ. CDR3 nucleotides: TGTGCCAGCAGCTTAGCTCTCCAGGGGGCCCGAGGGGGCTACACCTTC. This sequence encodes CASSLALQGARGGYTF.

The V gene is TRBV19, the J gene TRBJ1-1, with D perhaps TRBD1 (5 bases). Trimming pared 5 bases from V and 3 bases from J, leaving 10 bases between. Germline V gives CDR1 LNHDA, CDR2 SQIVND (reference sequence). This CDR3 region has 13 residues. CDR3 nucleotide sequence: TGTGCCAGTAGTTTTGTCAGGGACACTGAAGCTTTCTTT. This sequence encodes CASSFVRDTEAFF.

V is TRBV2 and J is TRBJ2-7; D possibly corresponds to TRBD2 (6 bases). This CDR3 is built from 14 residues. V shed 5 bases and J shed 5 bases, with 16 bases lying between them. Looked up from germline, CDR1 is SNHLY and CDR2 is FYNNEI. In nucleotides, the CDR3 is TGTGCCAGCAGTCCGCGGGACTTCCCTAACGAGCAGTACTTC. Protein product: CASSPRDFPNEQYF.

This rearrangement joins TRBV5-4 to TRBJ1-6; 7 bases fit TRBD1. Per the germline V gene, CDR1 is SGHNT and CDR2 is YYREEE (reference sequence). With 2 bases clipped from V and 6 bases from J, the junction kept 8 bases outside the gene matches. The CDR3 totals 16 residues. The CDR3 sequence is CASSFEPGQLNSPLHF. CDR3 bases: TGTGCCAGCAGCTTCGAACCGGGACAGCTTAATTCACCCCTCCACTTT.

This sequence joins TRBV21-1 and TRBJ2-3; the D call of TRBD2 is as the table states it, not checked on the DNA. TRBV21-1 is designated a pseudogene. This CDR3 is built from 17 residues. CDR3 nucleotide sequence: TGTGCCAGCAGCAAAGGGGAACAAGGGGGGGGCACAGATACGCAGTATTTT. Translating gives CASSKGEQGGGTDTQYF.

The count of this clone is one. V is TRBV7-2 and J is TRBJ2-3; D gene uncertain. V lost 5 bases and J 3 bases, leaving 9 bases between the germline ends. The CDR3 covers 13 residues. Germline CDR1 SGHTA, CDR2 FQGNSA. For the CDR3, the DNA is TGTGCCAGCAGCCCTGCGCGAACAGATACGCAGTATTTT. Its translation: CASSPARTDTQYF.

The chain recombines TRBV18 with TRBJ1-2; 10 bases fit TRBD1. The CDR3 runs 17 residues. CDR1 and CDR2 from the germline V gene are KGHSH and LQKENI. The junction had 14 bases not matched to a gene; V was cut back by 4 bases and J by 6 bases. Here the CDR3 reads CASSLLTAGQGIHGYTF. The CDR3 DNA follows: TGTGCCAGCTCACTACTAACTGCGGGACAGGGGATCCATGGCTACACCTTC.

This clone was detected a few times. The chain uses TRBV5-4 and TRBJ2-5, with 7 bases aligning to TRBD1. The ends lost 0 bases at V and 5 bases at J; junction bases unmatched: 7. Germline V lookup: CDR1 SGHNT, CDR2 YYREEE (reference sequence). The CDR3 consists of 15 residues. The chain's CDR3 is CASSLAGTGVETQYF. The CDR3 DNA sequence: TGTGCCAGCAGCTTGGCCGGCACAGGGGTGGAGACCCAGTACTTC.

This clone was counted a few times. This rearrangement joins TRBV4-2 to TRBJ2-2; D might be TRBD1 (6 bases). CDR3 length: 15 residues. CDR1 and CDR2 from the germline V gene are LGHNA and YNFKEQ. With 4 bases removed from V and 3 bases from J, the gap between germline ends came to 12 bases. The DNA for the CDR3 is TGTGCCAGCAGCCTTGGGGACACTGACACCGGGGAGCTGTTTTTT. Protein product: CASSLGDTDTGELFF.

The sample holds a few counts of this clone. This rearrangement joins TRBV4-2 to TRBJ2-1; the D gene is possibly TRBD2 (6 bases). Germline CDR1 LGHNA, CDR2 YNFKEQ. V lost 0 bases to trimming and J lost 8 bases, with 8 bases between them. The length of the CDR3 is 13 residues. Written as DNA, the CDR3 is TGTGCCAGCAGCCAAGATACGGGGGATGAGCAGTTCTTC. This gives the protein CASSQDTGDEQFF.

J is TRBJ2-1 and V is TRBV5-1; D is perhaps TRBD1 (6 bases). V was trimmed by 6 bases and J by 9 bases, leaving 16 bases between them. CDR3 size: 13 residues. Germline CDR1 is SGHRS and CDR2 is YFSETQ. The DNA of the CDR3 is TGCGCCAGCAAAGGCACGGGACATACTGAGCAGTTCTTC. Encoded protein: CASKGTGHTEQFF.

This clone was picked up one time. This sequence joins TRBV7-7 and TRBJ2-1; 7 bases are shared with TRBD1. Germline V gene lookup returns CDR1 SSHAT and CDR2 FNYEAQ (reference sequence). The CDR3 runs 16 residues. Germline trimming cut 3 bases from V and 7 bases from J; bases unmatched to any gene: 12. This chain's CDR3 is CASSLTPGQFGNEQFF. The CDR3 DNA reads as TGTGCCAGCAGCTTGACACCGGGACAGTTTGGTAATGAGCAGTTCTTC.

As DNA, the CDR3 is TGTGCCAGCAGCTTAGCGCTCCGGAGTGAGCAGTACTTC. Protein sequence: CASSLALRSEQYF. V gene TRBV7-7 combines with J gene TRBJ2-7; no definite D call. Germline V gives CDR1 SSHAT, CDR2 FNYEAQ (reference sequence). CDR3 size: 13 residues. V lost 0 bases and J lost 7, with 10 bases in between.